These T cell receptor beta chains were read from a single sample in a study of molecular identifiers for immune sequencing clone quantification. MiXCR, applied by TCRdb to the PCR reads, yields one record per CDR3 protein. The table has 90,000 to 120,000 distinct CDR3 sequences, 36% seen once. The sample comprised naive CD8+ T cells from blood, with Jurkat cell RNA spiked in. The receptors derive from a human donor in good health. Some libraries in this study had Jurkat cell RNA spiked in. Both conserved end residues are part of each CDR3. D genes are given only for firm matches. Size is stated for part of the rows, as once, few or many counts, or as a class when the clone is expanded.

j_call,d_call,v_call,clone_size,cdr3_aa,cdr3_nt
TRBJ2-7,.,TRBV29-1,many,CSVEAWGSHEQYF,TGCAGCGTTGAAGCGTGGGGATCCCACGAGCAGTACTTC
TRBJ1-4,.,TRBV6-5,.,CASSPRHPVFNEKLFF,TGTGCCAGCAGTCCCCGACACCCAGTATTTAATGAAAAACTGTTTTTT
TRBJ2-3,TRBD1,TRBV20-1,many,CSAIRDRGTDTQYF,TGCAGTGCTATCCGGGACAGGGGCACAGATACGCAGTATTTT
TRBJ2-1,TRBD2,TRBV6-1,.,CASLAGGYNEQFF,TGTGCCAGCTTAGCGGGAGGTTACAATGAGCAGTTCTTC
TRBJ1-5,.,TRBV20-1,.,CSARESFWESNQPQHF,TGCAGTGCTAGAGAGTCCTTTTGGGAAAGCAATCAGCCCCAGCATTTT
TRBJ2-5,.,TRBV9,.,CASKGQGLETQYF,TGTGCCAGCAAAGGGCAGGGGCTCGAGACCCAGTACTTC
TRBJ2-7,.,TRBV28,once,CASSLSTYGQYF,TGTGCCAGCAGTTTATCCACCTACGGGCAGTACTTC
TRBJ2-3,.,TRBV27,.,CAAASQYF,TGTGCCGCCGCCTCGCAGTATTTT
TRBJ1-2,.,TRBV24-1,.,CATSDPLDPNYGYPF,TGTGCCACCAGTGATCCGCTGGATCCTAACTATGGCTACCCCTTC
TRBJ2-7,TRBD2,TRBV29-1,.,CSGATSGRAPERYF,TGCAGCGGGGCCACTAGCGGGAGGGCCCCCGAGCGGTACTTC
TRBJ2-1,.,TRBV7-6,.,CASSVQGYNEQFF,TGTGCCAGCAGCGTACAGGGTTACAATGAGCAGTTCTTC
TRBJ2-3,TRBD2,TRBV18,many,CASSRRAAGEEDTQYF,TGTGCCAGCTCACGCCGGGCAGCGGGAGAGGAAGATACGCAGTATTTT
TRBJ2-1,TRBD2,TRBV11-2,.,CASSLDTRLGGSSHNEQFF,TGTGCCAGCAGCTTAGATACCCGCTTAGGCGGGAGTTCCCACAATGAGCAGTTCTTC
TRBJ1-2,.,TRBV29-1,many,CSADGDSNYGYTF,TGCAGCGCGGACGGAGACTCTAACTATGGCTACACCTTC
TRBJ2-7,.,TRBV27,.,CASRDGAYEQYF,TGTGCCAGCAGGGACGGGGCCTACGAGCAGTACTTC
TRBJ2-7,.,TRBV4-3,.,CASSQDVMDYEQYF,TGCGCCAGCAGCCAAGATGTCATGGACTACGAGCAGTACTTC
TRBJ2-7,.,TRBV4-3,.,CASSQDPDGSYERYF,TGCGCCAGCAGCCAAGATCCAGACGGGAGCTACGAGCGGTACTTC
TRBJ1-1,TRBD1,TRBV19,few,CASTSLTGFTFF,TGTGCCAGTACCTCCCTGACAGGGTTTACTTTCTTT
TRBJ2-3,.,TRBV2,many,CASSDGPRTDTQYF,TGTGCCAGCAGTGACGGTCCCCGCACAGATACGCAGTATTTT
TRBJ2-5,.,TRBV27,few,CASSLYGGETQYF,TGTGCCAGCAGTTTATATGGGGGGGAGACCCAGTACTTC
TRBJ2-6,.,TRBV5-5,.,CASLSGANVLTF,TGTGCCAGTTTGTCTGGGGCCAACGTCCTGACTTTC
TRBJ1-1,.,TRBV11-2,few,CASSSNLGPEGAFF,TGTGCCAGCAGCTCGAACTTGGGGCCGGAGGGAGCTTTCTTT